The 21 T cell receptor beta chains given below trace back to one sample, sequenced in a study of CD8 T cells in Susac syndrome. An input of roughly 0.5 to 1 ug of RNA was subjected to reverse transcription using random hexamers. TCRdb processed the immunoSEQ multiplex PCR reads anew with MiXCR; each CDR3 protein has one entry. This table holds some 190,000 distinct CDR3 sequences, 85% to 95% found once. Sequenced input: CD4+ T cells from PBMCs. The receptors stem from a human donor in good health.

J is TRBJ2-3 and V is TRBV29-1; perhaps D is TRBD1 or TRBD2 (6 bases each). Trimming stripped 4 bases from V and 2 bases from J, with 13 bases between. CDR1 is SQVTM, CDR2 ANQGSEA, per germline. This CDR3 is 14 amino acids long. Here the CDR3 reads CSVAGARATDTQYF. CDR3 DNA: TGCAGCGTTGCGGGGGCCCGGGCCACAGATACGCAGTATTTT.

The chain joins TRBV28 to TRBJ1-3; D call uncertain. The CDR3 is made up of 12 amino acids. Deletions cut 6 bases from V and 5 bases from J, with 8 bases between. Germline lookup yields CDR1 MDHEN and CDR2 SYDVKM. The CDR3 DNA sequence: TGTGCCAGCAGCCCTCTCCGAAACACCATATATTTT. Translating it yields CASSPLRNTIYF.

V gene TRBV12-3 or TRBV12-4 combines with J gene TRBJ2-5; D unresolved. V lost 7 bases and J lost 7, with 16 bases in between. CDR3 length: 13 amino acids. CDR3 protein: CASTLSPMGTQYF. CDR3 DNA sequence: TGTGCCAGCACCCTGAGCCCGATGGGGACCCAGTACTTC.

Written as DNA, the CDR3 is TGTGCCAGCAGCCAAGCCTCCCTAGGAGCACCCCTCCACTTT. Amino acids: CASSQASLGAPLHF. This sequence joins TRBV3-1 and TRBJ1-6, with no clear D. The germline V gene has CDR1 LGHDT and CDR2 YNNKEL (reference sequence). Trimming stripped 1 base from V and 11 bases from J, with 12 bases between. The CDR3 consists of 14 residues.

The chain couples TRBV12-3 or TRBV12-4 to TRBJ2-5; TRBD2 agrees at 10 bases. Trimming cost V 3 bases and J 5 bases; bases outside gene matches: 3. The CDR3 sequence is 14 residues long. The CDR3 reads CASSLSGGAETQYF. The DNA for the CDR3 is TGTGCCAGCAGTTTGAGCGGGGGGGCGGAGACCCAGTACTTC.

The chain employs TRBV2 and TRBJ1-6; D unresolved. CDR3 length: 13 amino acids. The V and J ends lost 0 bases and 8 bases respectively, with 5 bases between them. The V gene's germline CDR1 is SNHLY and CDR2 FYNNEI. The DNA for the CDR3 is TGTGCCAGCAGTGAAGCGGGGTATTCACCCCTCCACTTT. It yields the protein CASSEAGYSPLHF.

The V and J genes are TRBV9 and TRBJ2-3; 7 positions match TRBD2. Germline trimming cut 0 bases from V and 4 bases from J; bases unmatched to any gene: 5. Germline loops: CDR1 SGDLS, CDR2 YYNGEE. The CDR3 has 15 amino acids. The CDR3 reads CASSVVSAGADTQYF. The CDR3 DNA is TGTGCCAGCAGCGTAGTCTCCGCGGGGGCAGATACGCAGTATTTT. The full variable domain, with the rest looked up from reference TRBV9 and TRBJ2-3, is DSGVTQTPKHLITATGQRVTLRCSPRSGDLSVYWYQQSLDQGLQFLIQYYNGEERAKGNILERFSAQQFPDLHSELNLSSLELGDSALYFCASSVVSAGADTQYFGPGTRLTVL.

V gene TRBV7-9 combines with J gene TRBJ2-3; perhaps TRBD2 as D (6 bases). Germline V gene data show CDR1 as SEHNR and CDR2 as FQNEAQ (reference sequence). V gave up 3 bases and J gave up 1 base, with 11 bases separating them. There are 15 residues in the CDR3. The CDR3 loop is CASSFQGGRTDTQYF. The CDR3 DNA reads as TGTGCCAGCAGCTTTCAGGGAGGCCGCACAGATACGCAGTATTTT.

The V and J genes are TRBV6-6 and TRBJ1-4; D remains ambiguous. Germline CDR1 reads MNHNY; CDR2 reads SVGAGI (reference sequence). Trimming pared 2 bases from V and 0 bases from J, leaving 4 bases between. This CDR3 spans 14 amino acids. In DNA form, the CDR3 reads TGTGCCAGCAGTTACCGTTCAACTAATGAAAAACTGTTTTTT. Encoded protein: CASSYRSTNEKLFF.

This chain connects TRBV5-1 to TRBJ2-5, with unresolved D. The germline V gene has CDR1 SGHRS and CDR2 YFSETQ. The CDR3 runs 14 residues. With 4 bases removed from V and 5 bases from J, the gap between germline ends came to 15 bases. The CDR3 loop reads CASSPRASMETQYF. CDR3 in DNA: TGCGCCAGCAGCCCAAGGGCTTCAATGGAGACCCAGTACTTC.

The chain combines TRBV5-1 with TRBJ2-2, with D hard to call. From germline, CDR1 is SGHRS and CDR2 YFSETQ. The CDR3 length is 17 residues. V lost 0 bases and J 0 bases, leaving 12 bases between the germline ends. The CDR3 is CASSLGTGLPNTGELFF. The DNA for the CDR3 is TGCGCCAGCAGCTTGGGAACGGGTTTACCGAACACCGGGGAGCTGTTTTTT.

Points on this clonotype: The junction and the germline gene differ at one end; a read error may be behind it. The chain is built from TRBV20-1 and TRBJ1-1; 7 bases agree with TRBD1. The CDR3 consists of 12 residues. Germline CDR1 DFQATT, CDR2 SNEGSKA (reference sequence). This CDR3 reads CSARGGRSEAFF. The CDR3 DNA reads TGCAGTGCCAGAGGGGGCAGGTCTGAAGCTTTCTTT.

Of note for this clonotype: The junction differs from germline at one of its ends, possibly a read error. The chain combines TRBV18 with TRBJ1-2; no definite D call. Looked up from germline, CDR1 is KGHSH and CDR2 is LQKENI. The CDR3 has 11 amino acids. The CDR3 DNA is TGTGCCAGCTCACCCTTAGGGCCGGAGCCCTTC. Amino acid sequence: CASSPLGPEPF.

The chain is built from TRBV3-1 and TRBJ2-1, with D perhaps assigned TRBD1 or TRBD2 (5 bases each). CDR3 length equals 15 residues. Deletions cut 2 bases from V and 10 bases from J, with 18 bases between. CDR1 and CDR2 from the germline V gene are LGHDT and YNNKEL (reference sequence). The DNA for the CDR3 is TGTGCCAGCAGCCAAAAGGGACCGACGTACGGGGAGCAGTTCTTC. Encoded protein: CASSQKGPTYGEQFF.

The chain uses TRBV6-5 and TRBJ1-5; possible D gene TRBD1, 6 bases. Germline V gives CDR1 MNHEY, CDR2 SVGAGI. The CDR3 sequence is 14 residues long. V was trimmed by 8 bases and J by 4 bases, leaving 15 bases between them. CDR3 in amino acids: CASGRGGTNQPQHF. For the CDR3, the DNA is TGTGCCAGCGGACGGGGGGGGACAAATCAGCCCCAGCATTTT.

This clonotype was recorded only once. The chain recombines TRBV29-1 with TRBJ1-1, with D maybe TRBD1 (5 bases). V lost 3 bases to trimming and J lost 5 bases, with 13 bases between them. The CDR3 covers 13 residues. Germline CDR1 reads SQVTM; CDR2 reads ANQGSEA. The CDR3 nucleotides read TGCAGCGTTGAGGGACGCCTGAGGACTGAAGCTTTCTTT. Translating it yields CSVEGRLRTEAFF. The complete variable domain, with remaining parts taken from reference TRBV29-1 and TRBJ1-1, reads SAVISQKPSRDICQRGTSLTIQCQVDSQVTMMFWYRQQPGQSLTLIATANQGSEATYESGFVIDKFPISRPNLTFSTLTVSNMSPEDSSIYLCSVEGRLRTEAFFGQGTRLTVV.

The J gene is TRBJ1-1, the V gene TRBV16; no firm D call. The CDR3 sequence is 14 residues long. Germline V gives CDR1 KGHSY, CDR2 FQNENV. Trimming shortened V by 0 bases and J by 7 bases, and 12 bases separated the two germline ends. CDR3 coding DNA: TGTGCCAGCAGCCAATCTAGTACCTTTCATGAAGCTTTCTTT. It yields the protein CASSQSSTFHEAFF.

The table lists this clonotype with a count of one. The rearrangement uses TRBV5-6 and TRBJ2-3; D is perhaps TRBD1 or TRBD2 (5 bases each). CDR1 and CDR2 (germline): SGHDT, YYEEEE. V was clipped by 0 bases and J by 3 bases, with 8 bases between them. CDR3 length: 14 amino acids. This CDR3 reads CASSLVGRTDTQYF. The CDR3 bases are TGTGCCAGCAGCTTGGTGGGACGAACAGATACGCAGTATTTT.

In DNA, the CDR3 is TGTGCCAGCTCAAGGACAGCACTGAATGAAAAACTGTTTTTT. The encoded protein is CASSRTALNEKLFF. The V call is TRBV2, the J call TRBJ1-4; weak D call: TRBD1 (6 bases). The germline V gene encodes CDR1 SNHLY and CDR2 FYNNEI. CDR3 size: 14 residues. V gave up 8 bases and J gave up 5 bases, with 15 bases separating them.

This chain joins TRBV19 and TRBJ1-2, with TRBD1 as a possible D gene (5 bases). CDR1 is LNHDA and CDR2 is SQIVND in the germline V gene (reference sequence). The CDR3 has 16 amino acids. The V and J ends lost 1 base and 11 bases respectively, with 23 bases between them. CDR3: CASSIGIPAGASGYTF. As DNA, the CDR3 is TGTGCCAGTAGTATAGGAATTCCCGCCGGCGCATCAGGGTACACCTTC.

The chain carries TRBV5-1 and TRBJ1-1; D gene uncertain. Trimming took off 4 bases at V and 5 bases at J, with 15 bases between the two ends. This CDR3 region has 14 residues. In germline, CDR1 is SGHRS, CDR2 YFSETQ. DNA of the CDR3: TGCGCCAGCAGCCCATGGGCCGGCGGGACTGAAGCTTTCTTT. It is translated as CASSPWAGGTEAFF. Based on the CDR3 plus reference TRBV5-1 and TRBJ1-1, the full variable domain is KAGVTQTPRYLIKTRGQQVTLSCSPISGHRSVSWYQQTPGQGLQFLFEYFSETQRNKGNFPGRFSGRQFSNSRSEMNVSTLELGDSALYLCASSPWAGGTEAFFGQGTRLTVV.